These 26 T cell receptor beta chains share one sample of origin, sequenced in a study of low-dose radiotherapy and immunotherapy resistance in tumors. Time point meaning: before trial treatment. Primers used for first-strand cDNA, a TRAV- and TRBV-specific set, covered both alpha and beta chains. With a constant-region primer and a V-primer adapter, TCRs were subjected to roughly 20 PCR cycles of amplification. TCRdb reanalysed the reads using MiXCR and keeps one entry per CDR3 protein. The table shows over 65,000 distinct CDR3 sequences, with 15% to 20% occurring only once. The sequencing here drew on PBMCs, taken before treatment. The receptors here all came from a male donor with prostate cancer.

This clonotype came up many times. The V gene is TRBV6-5, the J gene TRBJ2-5, with 9 bases lining up with TRBD1. CDR1 is MNHEY, CDR2 SVGAGI, per germline. This CDR3 spans 17 amino acids. Trimming removed 5 bases from V and 5 bases from J; junction bases left unmatched: 15. The CDR3 reads CASSRSTGTGRDETQYF. The CDR3 nucleotides are TGTGCCAGCAGTAGAAGCACAGGGACAGGGAGGGACGAGACCCAGTACTTC.

Notes on this clonotype: Mismatch with germline at one junction end may stem from a read error. The J gene is TRBJ2-1, the V gene TRBV6-8; 14 nucleotides agree with TRBD2. This CDR3 is built from 18 residues. Germline V gene lookup returns CDR1 MNHGY and CDR2 SAAAGT. The CDR3, as DNA: TGTGCCAGCAGTTCCAACCCGGGACTAGCGGGGGTTGGGGATGAGCCGTTCTTC. This translates into CASSSNPGLAGVGDEPFF.

This clonotype has ten or more counts. The chain combines TRBV6-6 with TRBJ2-7; D is unclear. Trimming took 0 bases from V and 3 from J, leaving 12 bases between them. Germline values: CDR1 MNHNY, CDR2 SVGAGI (reference sequence). This CDR3 is 15 amino acids long. In DNA form, the CDR3 reads TGTGCCAGCAGTTACTCGAGCCCCAGGCTCTACGAGCAGTACTTC. Translation gives CASSYSSPRLYEQYF.

This clonotype was picked up many times. The chain links TRBV7-8 to TRBJ2-5; 8 bases align to TRBD1. There are 16 residues in the CDR3. Germline values: CDR1 SGHVS, CDR2 FQNEAQ. V lost 5 bases, J lost 4 bases, and 12 bases stayed unmatched. The CDR3 bases are TGTGCCAGCAGCACAGAGAGTCGGGACAGGCGAGAGACCCAGTACTTC. Its translation: CASSTESRDRRETQYF. The full variable domain, completed using reference TRBV7-8 and TRBJ2-5, is GAGVSQSPRYKVAKRGQDVALRCDPISGHVSLFWYQQALGQGPEFLTYFQNEAQLDKSGLPSDRFFAERPEGSVSTLKIQRTQQEDSAVYLCASSTESRDRRETQYFGPGTRLLVL.

This clonotype was observed a single time. This sequence joins TRBV20-1 and TRBJ2-5; the match to TRBD2 covers 12 bases. Germline V gene sequence: CDR1 DFQATT, CDR2 SNEGSKA (reference sequence). With V trimmed by 5 bases and J by 5 bases, 0 bases remained unmatched. The CDR3 is made up of 12 amino acids. The chain's CDR3 is CSAGLAGETQYF. DNA for the CDR3: TGCAGTGCTGGACTAGCGGGGGAGACCCAGTACTTC.

The table lists this clonotype with a few counts. The chain employs TRBV27 and TRBJ2-7; 8 positions match TRBD2. This CDR3 spans 15 amino acids. The ends lost 10 bases at V and 2 bases at J; junction bases unmatched: 13. Per the germline V gene, CDR1 is MNHEY and CDR2 is SMNVEV (reference sequence). Here the CDR3 reads CAIKAGGLKPYEQYF. In DNA form, the CDR3 reads TGTGCCATCAAGGCGGGGGGCCTAAAGCCCTACGAGCAGTACTTC.

This clonotype was picked up a small number of times. The V and J genes are TRBV30 and TRBJ1-1; a possible D gene is TRBD1 (6 bases). Trimming removed 3 bases from V and 5 bases from J, with 13 bases in between. This CDR3 is 13 amino acids long. CDR1 is GTSNPN, CDR2 SVGIG, per germline (reference sequence). The CDR3 DNA is TGTGCCTGGAGGGAGTGGCAGGGGACTGAAGCTTTCTTT. This sequence encodes CAWREWQGTEAFF.

There are many counts of this clonotype. The V call is TRBV5-1, the J call TRBJ1-1; D possibly corresponds to TRBD1 (5 bases). CDR3 length equals 15 residues. Between the trimmed V and J ends, which lost 0 bases and 3 bases, there was a span of 12 bases. Looked up from germline, CDR1 is SGHRS and CDR2 is YFSETQ. CDR3 coding DNA: TGCGCCAGCAGCTTGGAACGGGGCGGGGACACTGAAGCTTTCTTT. Protein product: CASSLERGGDTEAFF.

This clonotype was counted at least ten times. The chain combines TRBV6-5 with TRBJ2-4; TRBD2 aligns across 11 bases. Germline assignment: CDR1 MNHEY and CDR2 SVGAGI. This CDR3 has 17 amino acids. V was clipped by 4 bases and J by 3 bases; unmatched bases: 8. CDR3 in DNA: TGTGCCAGCAGTTCGACTAGCGGGGCCTCCCACAAAAACATTCAGTACTTC. Translation: CASSSTSGASHKNIQYF.

This clonotype was seen at least ten times. V is TRBV19 and J is TRBJ1-5; maybe TRBD1 (5 bases). V was cut by 1 base and J by 6 bases, with 10 bases left in between. Germline loops: CDR1 LNHDA, CDR2 SQIVND (reference sequence). This CDR3 has 14 amino acids. The CDR3 sequence is CASSIAREAQPQHF. CDR3 sequence (DNA): TGTGCCAGTAGTATAGCCAGGGAGGCTCAGCCCCAGCATTTT.

The gene calls are TRBV7-6 and TRBJ2-7; the D gene is possibly TRBD1 (6 bases). The germline V gene has CDR1 SGHVS and CDR2 FNYEAQ. CDR3 length: 16 amino acids. The germline V and J ends were trimmed by 5 bases and 0 bases, with 17 bases remaining between them. The DNA for the CDR3 is TGTGCCAGCAGCCCGGAGACAGGCCCCGTCTCCTACGAGCAGTACTTC. Its protein product is CASSPETGPVSYEQYF.

This clonotype has a count of ten or more. V and J are TRBV4-1 and TRBJ1-6; D is uncertain. V was clipped by 2 bases and J by 7 bases, with 21 bases between them. Germline-derived CDR1 and CDR2 are MGHRA and YSYEKL. The CDR3 runs 18 residues. The CDR3 DNA reads as TGCGCCAGCAGCCAATTCCCGGCAGTAAATCTATACAATTCACCCCTCCACTTT. This codes for CASSQFPAVNLYNSPLHF.

This clonotype was detected many times. The chain has TRBV7-2 and TRBJ1-1, with 7 bases identical to TRBD1. Germline CDR1 and CDR2: SGHTA and FQGNSA. CDR3 length: 17 amino acids. V dropped 4 bases and J dropped 0; count of bases not matched to a gene: 11. The CDR3 DNA follows: TGTGCCAGCAGCTACCCGGGACAGAAAACTATGAACACTGAAGCTTTCTTT. Amino acid sequence: CASSYPGQKTMNTEAFF.

Points on this clonotype: This likely came from a read error, as a far larger clone is one base away. V usage is TRBV11-2 and J usage is TRBJ2-1; D might be TRBD2 (5 bases). The CDR3 has 14 residues. The germline V gene encodes CDR1 SGHAT and CDR2 FQNNGV. Trimming removed 5 bases from V and 13 bases from J, with 21 bases in between. The chain's CDR3 is CASSPRVLEETQFF. The CDR3 coding sequence is TGTGCCAGCAGCCCGAGGGTCCTTGAGGAGACCCAGTTCTTC.

In its sample, this clonotype was seen many times. The V and J genes are TRBV6-2 or TRBV6-3 and TRBJ2-2; unclear D gene. V gave up 8 bases and J gave up 0 bases, with 13 bases separating them. The CDR3 is made up of 15 amino acids. Germline assignment: CDR1 MNHEY and CDR2 SVGEGT. The CDR3 DNA is TGTGCCAGCGAACAGACCGGCGCGAACACCGGGGAGCTGTTTTTT. This gives the protein CASEQTGANTGELFF.

Notes on this clonotype: A far larger clone is one base from this, pointing to a likely read error. This sequence joins TRBV7-9 and TRBJ2-1; 9 nucleotides align to TRBD1. With V trimmed by 8 bases and J by 7 bases, 9 bases remained unmatched. From germline, CDR1 is SEHNR and CDR2 FQNEAQ (reference sequence). This CDR3 has 14 residues. The CDR3 spells CASYRDRESNEQFF. CDR3 coding DNA: TGTGCCAGCTACCGGGACAGGGAGTCGAATGAGCAGTTCTTC.

In this sample, this clonotype turned up many times. This chain joins TRBV3-1 and TRBJ1-1, with unresolved D. The CDR3 has 12 amino acids. Germline CDR1 is LGHDT and CDR2 is YNNKEL (reference sequence). The V end lost 8 bases, the J end lost 5 bases, and 12 bases lay between the germline ends. Here the CDR3 reads CASQEFGTEAFF. The CDR3 DNA reads as TGTGCCAGCCAGGAATTCGGGACTGAAGCTTTCTTT.

Notes on this clonotype: A far more abundant clone sits one base away, making this likely a read error. The rearrangement links TRBV11-2 to TRBJ2-7, with 12 nucleotides matching TRBD2. The CDR3 is 15 residues long. J gave up 2 bases and V 4 bases, and 3 bases lay outside the gene matches. The germline V gene encodes CDR1 SGHAT and CDR2 FQNNGV. The CDR3 DNA reads TGTGCCAGCAGCTCCCGGACTAGCGGGGCCTACGAGCAGTACTTC. It codes for CASSSRTSGAYEQYF.

This clonotype was observed at least ten times. This chain links TRBV6-2 or TRBV6-3 with TRBJ2-7, with D perhaps matching TRBD1 (6 bases). Germline CDR1 and CDR2: MNHEY and SVGEGT. V was clipped by 5 bases and J by 5 bases, with 19 bases between them. The CDR3 sequence is 15 residues long. The CDR3 region is CASSAIQGAFNEQYF. The DNA for the CDR3 is TGTGCCAGCAGTGCGATACAGGGAGCTTTTAACGAGCAGTACTTC.

This clonotype occurred many times. The chain combines TRBV3-1 with TRBJ2-5; no clear D. The CDR3 runs 12 residues. In germline, CDR1 is LGHDT, CDR2 YNNKEL (reference sequence). Trimming pared 3 bases from V and 5 bases from J, leaving 7 bases between. The CDR3 spells CASSQGWETQYF. CDR3 nucleotide sequence: TGTGCCAGCAGCCAGGGATGGGAGACCCAGTACTTC.

This clonotype was seen ten or more times. The chain employs TRBV6-1 and TRBJ1-3; D is uncertain. The CDR3 covers 14 residues. Trimming stripped 6 bases from V and 4 bases from J, with 13 bases between. Germline V gene data show CDR1 as MNHNS and CDR2 as SASEGT. The CDR3 loop is CASSGPLRGNTIYF. CDR3 DNA: TGTGCCAGCAGCGGACCGTTAAGAGGAAACACCATATATTTT.

This clonotype was counted at least ten times. The gene calls are TRBV7-2 and TRBJ2-5; 9 bases are shared with TRBD2. The CDR3 consists of 15 residues. V gave up 1 base and J gave up 2 bases; unmatched junction bases: 2. CDR1 is SGHTA and CDR2 is FQGNSA in the germline V gene. The CDR3 DNA is TGTGCCAGCAGCTTAGGACTAGCGGCACAAGAGACCCAGTACTTC. This gives the protein CASSLGLAAQETQYF.

This clonotype was seen at least ten times. The chain links TRBV9 to TRBJ2-5, with 9 bases identical to TRBD2. V was pared by 0 bases and J by 1 base, with 7 bases of the junction left unmatched. This CDR3 spans 17 amino acids. Germline assignment: CDR1 SGDLS and CDR2 YYNGEE. CDR3 DNA sequence: TGTGCCAGCAGCGTAGGGGCGGCGGGGGGGATCCAAGAGACCCAGTACTTC. It codes for CASSVGAAGGIQETQYF.

In this sample, this clonotype turned up many times. Written as DNA, the CDR3 is TGTGCCAGTAGTTGGGGGACAGATACGCAGTATTTT. It specifies CASSWGTDTQYF. The rearrangement uses TRBV19 and TRBJ2-3; D tentatively fits TRBD1 or TRBD2 (5 bases each). The V end lost 5 bases, the J end lost 3 bases, and 6 bases lay between the germline ends. The length of the CDR3 is 12 residues. The germline V gene has CDR1 LNHDA and CDR2 SQIVND (reference sequence).

This clonotype was counted at least ten times. The genes are TRBV10-3 and TRBJ2-7; D is perhaps TRBD2 (5 bases). This CDR3 region has 14 residues. Per germline, CDR1 ENHRY and CDR2 SYGVKD. Trimming removed 6 bases at V and 0 bases at J, with 12 bases between. CDR3 coding DNA: TGTGCCATCAGGGACGGGGATAGCTCCTACGAGCAGTACTTC. This translates into CAIRDGDSSYEQYF.

This clonotype was observed many times. The chain combines TRBV2 with TRBJ2-3, with TRBD2 matching 9 bases. Trimming cost V 5 bases and J 1 base; bases outside gene matches: 7. Germline V gene data show CDR1 as SNHLY and CDR2 as FYNNEI. This CDR3 is built from 16 residues. CDR3 region: CASSPLAGGGTDTQYF. CDR3 nucleotides: TGTGCCAGCAGTCCTCTGGCGGGGGGGGGCACAGATACGCAGTATTTT.